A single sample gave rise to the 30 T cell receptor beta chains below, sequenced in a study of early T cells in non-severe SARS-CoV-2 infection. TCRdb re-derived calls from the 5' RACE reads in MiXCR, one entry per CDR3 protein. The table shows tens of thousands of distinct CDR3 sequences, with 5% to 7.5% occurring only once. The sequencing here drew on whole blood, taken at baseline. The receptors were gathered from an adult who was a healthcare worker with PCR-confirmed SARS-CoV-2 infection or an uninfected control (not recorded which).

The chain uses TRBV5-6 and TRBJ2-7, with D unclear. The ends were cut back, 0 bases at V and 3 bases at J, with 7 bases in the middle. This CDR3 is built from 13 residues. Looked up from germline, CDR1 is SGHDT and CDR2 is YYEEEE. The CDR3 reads CASSLGQNYEQYF. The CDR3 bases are TGTGCCAGCAGCTTGGGTCAGAACTACGAGCAGTACTTC.

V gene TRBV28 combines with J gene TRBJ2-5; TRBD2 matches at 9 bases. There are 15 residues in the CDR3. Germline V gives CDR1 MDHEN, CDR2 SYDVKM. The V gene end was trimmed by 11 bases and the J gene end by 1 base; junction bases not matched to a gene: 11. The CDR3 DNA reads TGTGCCGCGATGGGCGGGGGGGAAGGCCAAGAGACCCAGTACTTC. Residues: CAAMGGGEGQETQYF.

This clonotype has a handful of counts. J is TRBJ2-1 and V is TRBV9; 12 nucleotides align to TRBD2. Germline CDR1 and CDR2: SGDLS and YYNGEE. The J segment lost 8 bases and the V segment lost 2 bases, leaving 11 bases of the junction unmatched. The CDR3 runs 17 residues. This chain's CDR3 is CASSVDKTSGGGDEQFF. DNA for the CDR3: TGTGCCAGCAGCGTGGACAAGACTAGCGGGGGAGGCGATGAGCAGTTCTTC.

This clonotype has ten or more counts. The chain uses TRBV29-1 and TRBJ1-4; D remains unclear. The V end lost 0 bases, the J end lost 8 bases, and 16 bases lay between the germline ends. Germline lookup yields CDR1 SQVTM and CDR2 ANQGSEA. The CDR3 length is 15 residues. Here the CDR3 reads CSVEDQRLAGEKLFF. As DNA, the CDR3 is TGCAGCGTTGAAGATCAGCGGTTGGCGGGGGAAAAACTGTTTTTT.

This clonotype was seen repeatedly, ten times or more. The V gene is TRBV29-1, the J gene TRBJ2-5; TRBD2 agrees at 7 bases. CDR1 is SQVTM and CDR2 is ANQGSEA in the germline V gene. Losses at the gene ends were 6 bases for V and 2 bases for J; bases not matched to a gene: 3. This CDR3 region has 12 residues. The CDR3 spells CSVEGLQETQYF. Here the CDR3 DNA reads TGCAGCGTGGAGGGACTACAAGAGACCCAGTACTTC. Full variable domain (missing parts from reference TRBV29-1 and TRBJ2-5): SAVISQKPSRDICQRGTSLTIQCQVDSQVTMMFWYRQQPGQSLTLIATANQGSEATYESGFVIDKFPISRPNLTFSTLTVSNMSPEDSSIYLCSVEGLQETQYFGPGTRLLVL.

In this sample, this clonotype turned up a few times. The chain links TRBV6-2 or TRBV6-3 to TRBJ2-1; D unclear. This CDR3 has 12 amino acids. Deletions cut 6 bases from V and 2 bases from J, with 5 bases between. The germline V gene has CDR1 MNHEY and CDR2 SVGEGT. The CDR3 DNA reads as TGTGCCAGCAGCCAGCCCTACAATGAGCAGTTCTTC. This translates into CASSQPYNEQFF.

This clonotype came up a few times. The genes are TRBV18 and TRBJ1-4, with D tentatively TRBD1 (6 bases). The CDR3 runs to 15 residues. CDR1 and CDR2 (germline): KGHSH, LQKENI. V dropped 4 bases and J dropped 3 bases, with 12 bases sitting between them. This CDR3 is CASSLRGLANEKLFF. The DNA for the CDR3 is TGTGCCAGCTCACTCAGGGGCTTAGCTAATGAAAAACTGTTTTTT.

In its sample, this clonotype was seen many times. Here the CDR3 DNA reads TGTGCCAGCAGAAGACAGGCGCGAGGGCAGCCCCAGCATTTT. It codes for CASRRQARGQPQHF. The chain has TRBV28 and TRBJ1-5; a weak D match, TRBD1 (6 bases). CDR1 MDHEN and CDR2 SYDVKM come from the germline V gene. V was shortened by 6 bases and J by 7 bases, with 16 bases between the two germline ends. The CDR3 covers 14 residues.

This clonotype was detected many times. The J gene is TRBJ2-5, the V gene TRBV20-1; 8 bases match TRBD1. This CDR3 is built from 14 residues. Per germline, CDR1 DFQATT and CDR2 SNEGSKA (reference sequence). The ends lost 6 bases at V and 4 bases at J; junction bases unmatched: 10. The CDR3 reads CSAVWTGPRETQYF. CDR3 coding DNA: TGCAGTGCCGTCTGGACAGGGCCGAGAGAGACCCAGTACTTC.

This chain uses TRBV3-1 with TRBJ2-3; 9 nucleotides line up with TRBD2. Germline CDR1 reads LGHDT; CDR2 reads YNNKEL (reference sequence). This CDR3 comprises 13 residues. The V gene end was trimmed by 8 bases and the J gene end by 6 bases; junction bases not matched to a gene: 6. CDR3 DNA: TGTGCCAGCCGGGGCGGGGGGGCCGATACGCAGTATTTT. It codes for CASRGGGADTQYF.

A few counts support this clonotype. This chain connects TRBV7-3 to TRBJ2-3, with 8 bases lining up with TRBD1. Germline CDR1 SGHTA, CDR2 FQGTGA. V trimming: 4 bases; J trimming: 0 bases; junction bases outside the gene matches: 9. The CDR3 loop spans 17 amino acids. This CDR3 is CASSSSLDRASTDTQYF. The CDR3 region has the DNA TGTGCCAGCAGCTCCTCCTTGGACAGGGCTAGCACAGATACGCAGTATTTT.

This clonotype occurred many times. CDR3 DNA: TGCAGCGTGGGGGACAGTCCCAATTCACCCCTCCACTTT. Translation: CSVGDSPNSPLHF. V is TRBV29-1 and J is TRBJ1-6; TRBD1 aligns across 7 bases. The CDR3 has 13 amino acids. Germline trimming cut 6 bases from V and 7 bases from J; bases unmatched to any gene: 6. Germline V CDR1 and CDR2: SQVTM, ANQGSEA.

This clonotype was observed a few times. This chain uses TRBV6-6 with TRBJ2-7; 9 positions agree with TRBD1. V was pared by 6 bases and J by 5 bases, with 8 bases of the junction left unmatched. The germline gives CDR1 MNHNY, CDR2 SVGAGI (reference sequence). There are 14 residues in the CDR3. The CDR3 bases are TGTGCCAGCAGCGATCGGACAGGGGAACACGAGCAGTACTTC. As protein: CASSDRTGEHEQYF.

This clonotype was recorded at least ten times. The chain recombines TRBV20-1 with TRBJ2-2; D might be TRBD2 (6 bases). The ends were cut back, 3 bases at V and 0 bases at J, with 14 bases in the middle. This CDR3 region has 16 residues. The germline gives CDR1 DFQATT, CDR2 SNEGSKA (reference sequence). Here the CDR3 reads CSARSFVAANTGELFF. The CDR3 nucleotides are TGCAGTGCTAGGTCATTCGTAGCGGCGAACACCGGGGAGCTGTTTTTT.

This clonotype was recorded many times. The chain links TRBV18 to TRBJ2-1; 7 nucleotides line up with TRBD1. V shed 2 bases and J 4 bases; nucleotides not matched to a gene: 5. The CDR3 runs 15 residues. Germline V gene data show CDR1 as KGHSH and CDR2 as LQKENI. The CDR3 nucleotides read TGTGCCAGCTCACCATCAGACAGGGTATACAATGAGCAGTTCTTC. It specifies CASSPSDRVYNEQFF.

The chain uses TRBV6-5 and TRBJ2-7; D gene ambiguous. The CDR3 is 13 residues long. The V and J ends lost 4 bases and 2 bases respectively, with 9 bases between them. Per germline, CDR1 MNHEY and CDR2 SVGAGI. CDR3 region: CASSSNRAYEQYF. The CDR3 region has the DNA TGTGCCAGCAGTTCCAACAGAGCCTACGAGCAGTACTTC.

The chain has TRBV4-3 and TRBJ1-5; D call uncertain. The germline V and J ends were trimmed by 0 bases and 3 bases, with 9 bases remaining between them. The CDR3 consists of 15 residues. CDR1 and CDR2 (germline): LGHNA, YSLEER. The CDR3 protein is CASSQDRGSNQPQHF. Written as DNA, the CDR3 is TGCGCCAGCAGCCAAGATCGAGGTTCCAATCAGCCCCAGCATTTT.

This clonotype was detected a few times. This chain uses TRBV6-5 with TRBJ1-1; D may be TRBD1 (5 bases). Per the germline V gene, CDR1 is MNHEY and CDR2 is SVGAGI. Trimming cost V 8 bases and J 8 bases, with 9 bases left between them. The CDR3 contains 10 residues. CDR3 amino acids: CASPTGEAFF. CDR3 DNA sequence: TGTGCCAGCCCTACAGGAGAAGCTTTCTTT.

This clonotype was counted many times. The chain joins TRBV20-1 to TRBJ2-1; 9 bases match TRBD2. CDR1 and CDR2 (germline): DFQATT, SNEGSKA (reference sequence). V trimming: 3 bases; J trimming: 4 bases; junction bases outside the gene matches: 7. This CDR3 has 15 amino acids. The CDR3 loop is CSARVGSGGYNEQFF. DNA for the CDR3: TGCAGTGCTAGGGTCGGGAGCGGGGGGTACAATGAGCAGTTCTTC.

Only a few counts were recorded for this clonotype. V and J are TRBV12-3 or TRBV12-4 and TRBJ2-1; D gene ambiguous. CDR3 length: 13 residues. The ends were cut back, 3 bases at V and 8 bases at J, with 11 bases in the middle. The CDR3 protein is CASSFSDGDEQFF. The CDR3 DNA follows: TGTGCCAGCAGTTTTAGTGACGGAGATGAGCAGTTCTTC.

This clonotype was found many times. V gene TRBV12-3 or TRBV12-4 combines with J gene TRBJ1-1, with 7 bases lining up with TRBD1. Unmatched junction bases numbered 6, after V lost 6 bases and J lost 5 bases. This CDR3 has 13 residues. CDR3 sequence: CASSPQGRTEAFF. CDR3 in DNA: TGTGCCAGCAGCCCACAGGGGAGGACTGAAGCTTTCTTT.

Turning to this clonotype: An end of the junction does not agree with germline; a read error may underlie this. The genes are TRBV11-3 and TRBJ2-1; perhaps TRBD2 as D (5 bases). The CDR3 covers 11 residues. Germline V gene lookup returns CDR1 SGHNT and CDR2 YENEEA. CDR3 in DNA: TGTGTCAGCAGCCACGGAGGAAAGCAGTTCTTC. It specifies CVSSHGGKQFF.

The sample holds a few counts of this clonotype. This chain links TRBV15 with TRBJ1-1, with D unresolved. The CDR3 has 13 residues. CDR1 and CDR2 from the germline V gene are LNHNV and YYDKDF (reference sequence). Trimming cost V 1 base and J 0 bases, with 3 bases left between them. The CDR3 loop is CATSRALNTEAFF. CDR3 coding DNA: TGTGCCACCAGCAGAGCCCTGAACACTGAAGCTTTCTTT.

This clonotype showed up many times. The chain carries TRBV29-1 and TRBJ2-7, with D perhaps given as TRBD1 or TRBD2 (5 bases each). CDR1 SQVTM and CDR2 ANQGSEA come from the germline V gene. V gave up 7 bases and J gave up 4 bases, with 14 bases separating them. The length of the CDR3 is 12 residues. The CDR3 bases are TGCAGCGGGGGGTTCGGCGTGTACGAGCAGTACTTC. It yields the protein CSGGFGVYEQYF.

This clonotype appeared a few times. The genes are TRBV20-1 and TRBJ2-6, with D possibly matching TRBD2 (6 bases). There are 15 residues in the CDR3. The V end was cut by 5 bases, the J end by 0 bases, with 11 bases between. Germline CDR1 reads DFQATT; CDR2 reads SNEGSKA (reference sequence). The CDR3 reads CSAAAGRSGANVLTF. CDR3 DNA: TGCAGTGCTGCGGCGGGGCGCTCTGGGGCCAACGTCCTGACTTTC.

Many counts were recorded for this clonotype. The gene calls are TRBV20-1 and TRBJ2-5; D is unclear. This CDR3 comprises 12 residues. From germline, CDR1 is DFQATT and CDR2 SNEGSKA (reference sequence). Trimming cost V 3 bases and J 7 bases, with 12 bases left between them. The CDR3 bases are TGCAGTGCTAGTCCCTCCCGTTGGACCCAGTACTTC. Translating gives CSASPSRWTQYF.

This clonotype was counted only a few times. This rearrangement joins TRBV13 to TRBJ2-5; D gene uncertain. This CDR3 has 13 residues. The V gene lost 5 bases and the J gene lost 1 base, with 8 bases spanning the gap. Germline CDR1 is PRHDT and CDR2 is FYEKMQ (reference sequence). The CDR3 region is CASSRQSQETQYF. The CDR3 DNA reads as TGTGCCAGCAGCCGACAATCCCAAGAGACCCAGTACTTC.

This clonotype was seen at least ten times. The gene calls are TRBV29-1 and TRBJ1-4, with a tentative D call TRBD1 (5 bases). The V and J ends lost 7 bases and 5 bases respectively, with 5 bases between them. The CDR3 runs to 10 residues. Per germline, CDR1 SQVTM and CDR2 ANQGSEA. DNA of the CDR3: TGCAGCGCAGGGAATGAAAAACTGTTTTTT. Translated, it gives CSAGNEKLFF.

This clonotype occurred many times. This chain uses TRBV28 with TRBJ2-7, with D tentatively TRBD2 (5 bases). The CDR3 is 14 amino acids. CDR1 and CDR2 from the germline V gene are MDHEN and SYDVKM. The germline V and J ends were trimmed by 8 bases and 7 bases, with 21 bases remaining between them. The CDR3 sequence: CASLRGRPWREQYF. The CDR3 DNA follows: TGTGCCAGCTTACGAGGCCGACCATGGAGGGAGCAGTACTTC.

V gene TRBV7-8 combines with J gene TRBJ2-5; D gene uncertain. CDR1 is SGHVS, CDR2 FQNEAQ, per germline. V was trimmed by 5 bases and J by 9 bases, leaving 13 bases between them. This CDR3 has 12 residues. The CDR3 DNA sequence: TGTGCCAGCAGCCCCCGCGACCCGGCCCAGTACTTC. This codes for CASSPRDPAQYF.